A single sample gave rise to the 5 T cell receptor beta chains below, sequenced in a study of blood T cell repertoires in COVID-19. The repertoire was sequenced with immunoSEQ multiplex PCR; TCRdb's copy has only in-frame clones and lacks some. Of fewer than 250,000 clones detected, roughly 80% appear once; the ten largest clones hold about 10%. Sample: peripheral blood. The receptor source for this set is a woman older than 75 with acute or convalescent COVID-19.

This clone was seen more than once but under ten times. The CDR3 bases are TGCGCCAGCAGTGAGGGCGGGCGAGAGACCCAGTACTTC. Protein: CASSEGGRETQYF. V usage is TRBV10-1 and J usage is TRBJ2-5; tentatively, D is TRBD2 (5 bases). The CDR3 has 13 amino acids. Between the trimmed V and J ends, which lost 2 bases and 4 bases, there was a span of 8 bases. Germline values: CDR1 WNHNN, CDR2 SYGVQD (reference sequence).

CDR3 in amino acids: CASRISTGIETQYF. The CDR3 coding sequence is TGTGCCAGCAGAATATCGACAGGGATAGAGACCCAGTACTTC. This chain joins TRBV6-5 and TRBJ2-5, with 7 bases fitting TRBD1. Germline CDR1 reads MNHEY; CDR2 reads SVGAGI. CDR3 length: 14 amino acids. V dropped 6 bases and J dropped 4; count of bases not matched to a gene: 8.

This sequence joins TRBV11-3 and TRBJ2-7, with 8 bases aligning to TRBD2. The CDR3 has 15 amino acids. V gave up 2 bases and J gave up 4 bases; unmatched junction bases: 7. The germline V gene has CDR1 SGHNT and CDR2 YENEEA. As DNA, the CDR3 is TGTGCCAGCAGCTTACCAACTAGCGGTGTGTACGAGCAGTACTTC. It specifies CASSLPTSGVYEQYF.

In its sample, this clone was seen once. The rearrangement links TRBV3-1 (or the pseudogene TRBV3-2) to TRBJ1-1, with a weak D call TRBD1 (6 bases). The germline V gene has CDR1 LGHDT and CDR2 YNNKEL (reference sequence). The CDR3 totals 12 residues. V lost 4 bases and J lost 4, with 7 bases in between. The CDR3 DNA reads TGTGCCAGCAGCCGAGGGGGCACTGAAGCTTTCTTT. Its translation is CASSRGGTEAFF.

The chain joins TRBV19 to TRBJ1-1; 8 bases fit TRBD1. Germline V gives CDR1 LNHDA, CDR2 SQIVND (reference sequence). The J segment lost 2 bases and the V segment lost 2 bases, leaving 10 bases of the junction unmatched. This CDR3 comprises 17 residues. Here the CDR3 DNA reads TGTGCCAGTAGTATAAGGTACGGGACAGGTATAAACACTGAAGCTTTCTTT. Protein: CASSIRYGTGINTEAFF.